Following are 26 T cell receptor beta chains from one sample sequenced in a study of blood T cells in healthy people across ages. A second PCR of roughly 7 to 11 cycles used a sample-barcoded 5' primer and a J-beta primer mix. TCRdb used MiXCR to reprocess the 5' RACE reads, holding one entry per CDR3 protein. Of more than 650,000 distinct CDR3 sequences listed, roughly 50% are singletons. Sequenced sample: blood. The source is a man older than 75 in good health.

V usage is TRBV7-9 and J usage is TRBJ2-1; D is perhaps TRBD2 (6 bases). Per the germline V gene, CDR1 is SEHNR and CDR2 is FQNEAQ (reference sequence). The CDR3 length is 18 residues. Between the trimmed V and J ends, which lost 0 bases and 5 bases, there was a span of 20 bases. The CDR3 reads CASSLALGTGARNNEQFF. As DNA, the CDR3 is TGTGCCAGCAGCTTAGCGTTGGGTACGGGAGCCCGGAACAATGAGCAGTTCTTC.

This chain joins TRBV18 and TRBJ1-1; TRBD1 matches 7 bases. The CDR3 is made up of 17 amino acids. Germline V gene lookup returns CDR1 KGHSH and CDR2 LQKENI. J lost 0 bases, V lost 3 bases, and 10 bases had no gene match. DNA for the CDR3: TGTGCCAGCTCACCGGCAGGGGGGGTCCTCATGAACACTGAAGCTTTCTTT. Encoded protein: CASSPAGGVLMNTEAFF.

The CDR3 DNA reads TGCAGTGCTGAAAGGACAGCAACTAATGAAAAACTGTTTTTT. This codes for CSAERTATNEKLFF. This rearrangement joins TRBV20-1 to TRBJ1-4, with D tentatively TRBD1 (6 bases). The CDR3 runs 14 residues. The V and J ends lost 5 bases and 0 bases respectively, with 10 bases between them. Germline V gene lookup returns CDR1 DFQATT and CDR2 SNEGSKA (reference sequence).

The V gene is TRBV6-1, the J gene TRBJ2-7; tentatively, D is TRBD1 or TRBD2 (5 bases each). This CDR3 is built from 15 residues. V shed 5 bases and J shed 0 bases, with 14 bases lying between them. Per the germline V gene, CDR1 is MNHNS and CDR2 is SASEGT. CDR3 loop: CASSPGAVGSYEQYF. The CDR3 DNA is TGTGCCAGCAGTCCCGGGGCAGTAGGCTCCTACGAGCAGTACTTC.

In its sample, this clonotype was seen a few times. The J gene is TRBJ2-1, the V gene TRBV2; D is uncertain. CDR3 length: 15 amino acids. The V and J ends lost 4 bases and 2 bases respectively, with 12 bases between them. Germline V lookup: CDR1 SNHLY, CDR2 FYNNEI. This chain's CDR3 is CASSALLGPYNEQFF. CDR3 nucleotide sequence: TGTGCCAGCAGTGCTCTGCTAGGACCCTACAATGAGCAGTTCTTC. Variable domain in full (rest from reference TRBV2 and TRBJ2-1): EPEVTQTPSHQVTQMGQEVILRCVPISNHLYFYWYRQILGQKVEFLVSFYNNEISEKSEIFDDQFSVERPDGSNFTLKIRSTKLEDSAMYFCASSALLGPYNEQFFGPGTRLTVL.

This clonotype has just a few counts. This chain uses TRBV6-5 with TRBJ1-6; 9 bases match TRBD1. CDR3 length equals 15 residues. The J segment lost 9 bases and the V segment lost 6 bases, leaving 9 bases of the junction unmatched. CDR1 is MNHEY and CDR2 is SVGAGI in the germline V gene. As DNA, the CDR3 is TGTGCCAGCAGCAAGGACAGGGGAAGGGGTTCACCCCTCCACTTT. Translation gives CASSKDRGRGSPLHF.

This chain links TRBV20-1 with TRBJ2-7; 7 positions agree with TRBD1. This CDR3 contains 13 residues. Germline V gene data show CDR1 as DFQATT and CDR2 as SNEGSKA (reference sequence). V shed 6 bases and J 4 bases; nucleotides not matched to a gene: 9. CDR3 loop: CSAPGQTFYEQYF. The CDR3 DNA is TGCAGTGCCCCGGGACAGACCTTTTACGAGCAGTACTTC.

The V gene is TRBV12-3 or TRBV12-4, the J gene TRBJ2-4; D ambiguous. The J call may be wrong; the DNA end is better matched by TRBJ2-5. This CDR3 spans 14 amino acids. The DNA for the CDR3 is TGTGCCAGCAGTAGGGCCAGCTTACAAGAGACCCAGTACTTC. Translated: CASSRASLQETQYF.

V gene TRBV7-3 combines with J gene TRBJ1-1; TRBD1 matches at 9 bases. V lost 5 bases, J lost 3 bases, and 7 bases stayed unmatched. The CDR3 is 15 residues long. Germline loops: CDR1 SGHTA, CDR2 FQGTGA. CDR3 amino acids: CASSKQGAVDTEAFF. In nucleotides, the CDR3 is TGTGCCAGCAGCAAACAGGGGGCGGTGGACACTGAAGCTTTCTTT. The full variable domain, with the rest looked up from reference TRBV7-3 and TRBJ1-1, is GAGVSQTPSNKVTEKGKYVELRCDPISGHTALYWYRQSLGQGPEFLIYFQGTGAADDSGLPNDRFFAVRPEGSVSTLKIQRTERGDSAVYLCASSKQGAVDTEAFFGQGTRLTVV.

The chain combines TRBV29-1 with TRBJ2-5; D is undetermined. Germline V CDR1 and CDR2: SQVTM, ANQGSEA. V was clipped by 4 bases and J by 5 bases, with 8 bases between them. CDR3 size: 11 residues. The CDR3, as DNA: TGCAGCGTTGTCGTCTACGAGACCCAGTACTTC. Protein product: CSVVVYETQYF.

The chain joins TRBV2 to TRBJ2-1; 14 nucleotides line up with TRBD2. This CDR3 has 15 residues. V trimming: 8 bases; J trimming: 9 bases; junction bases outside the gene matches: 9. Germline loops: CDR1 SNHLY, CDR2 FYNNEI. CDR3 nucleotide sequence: TGTGCCAGCCAAGGACTAGCGGGGGGTCGGGGTGAGCAGTTCTTC. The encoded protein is CASQGLAGGRGEQFF.

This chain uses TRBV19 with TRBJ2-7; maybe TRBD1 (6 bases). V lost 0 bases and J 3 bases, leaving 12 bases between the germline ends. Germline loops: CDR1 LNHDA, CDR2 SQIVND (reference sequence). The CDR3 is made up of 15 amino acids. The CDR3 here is CASSIDVQQGYEQYF. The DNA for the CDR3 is TGTGCCAGTAGTATAGATGTTCAACAGGGCTACGAGCAGTACTTC.

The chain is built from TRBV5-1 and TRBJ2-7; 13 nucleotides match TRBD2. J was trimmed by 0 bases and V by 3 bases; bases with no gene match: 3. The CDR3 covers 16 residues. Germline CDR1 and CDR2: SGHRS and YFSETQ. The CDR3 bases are TGCGCCAGCAGCTCTGGACTAGCGGGAGCCTCCTACGAGCAGTACTTC. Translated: CASSSGLAGASYEQYF.

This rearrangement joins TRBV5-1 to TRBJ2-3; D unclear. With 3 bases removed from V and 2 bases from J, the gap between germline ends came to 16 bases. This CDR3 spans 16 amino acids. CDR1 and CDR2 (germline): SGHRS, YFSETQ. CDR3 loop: CASSSEWGRPTDTQYF. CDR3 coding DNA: TGCGCCAGCAGCTCCGAATGGGGTCGACCCACAGATACGCAGTATTTT.

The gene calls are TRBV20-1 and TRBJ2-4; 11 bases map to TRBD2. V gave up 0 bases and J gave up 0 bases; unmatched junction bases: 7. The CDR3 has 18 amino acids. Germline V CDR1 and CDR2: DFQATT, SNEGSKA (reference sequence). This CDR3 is CSAREVSGRDLAKNIQYF. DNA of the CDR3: TGCAGTGCTAGAGAAGTTAGCGGGAGGGATCTAGCCAAAAACATTCAGTACTTC.

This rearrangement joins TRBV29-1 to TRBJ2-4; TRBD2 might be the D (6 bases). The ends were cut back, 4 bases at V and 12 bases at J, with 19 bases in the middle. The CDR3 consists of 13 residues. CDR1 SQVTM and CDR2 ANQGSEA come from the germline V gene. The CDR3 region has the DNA TGCAGCGTTGCGGGCAGGGAGGTCTCGACTCAGTACTTC. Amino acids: CSVAGREVSTQYF.

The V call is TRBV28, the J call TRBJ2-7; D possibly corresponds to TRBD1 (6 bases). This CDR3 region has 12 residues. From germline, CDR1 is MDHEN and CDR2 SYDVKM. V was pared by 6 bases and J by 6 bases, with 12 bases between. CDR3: CASRPNRAEQYF. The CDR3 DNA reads TGTGCCAGCAGGCCTAACAGGGCCGAGCAGTACTTC.

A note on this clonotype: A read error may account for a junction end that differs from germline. CDR3 in DNA: TGTGCCAGCAGTGGATGGCTTGGGGAGACCCAGTACTTC. This gives the protein CASSGWLGETQYF. The V gene is TRBV10-3, the J gene TRBJ2-7; no reliable D call. The tail of the sequence fits TRBJ2-5 better, so the J call may be wrong. This CDR3 is 13 amino acids long. From germline, CDR1 is ENHRY and CDR2 SYGVKD.

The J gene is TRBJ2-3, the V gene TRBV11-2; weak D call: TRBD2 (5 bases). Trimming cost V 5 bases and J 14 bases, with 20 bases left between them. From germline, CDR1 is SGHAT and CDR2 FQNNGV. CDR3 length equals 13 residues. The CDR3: CASSPRGHRYAYF. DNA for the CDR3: TGTGCCAGCAGCCCCAGAGGGCACAGATACGCGTATTTT.

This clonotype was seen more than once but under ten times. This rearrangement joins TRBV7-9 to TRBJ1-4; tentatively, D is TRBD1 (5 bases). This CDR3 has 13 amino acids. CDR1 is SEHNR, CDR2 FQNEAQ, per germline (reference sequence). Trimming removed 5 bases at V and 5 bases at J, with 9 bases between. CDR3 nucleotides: TGTGCCAGCAGCGCCCGGGGGAATGAAAAACTGTTTTTT. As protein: CASSARGNEKLFF.

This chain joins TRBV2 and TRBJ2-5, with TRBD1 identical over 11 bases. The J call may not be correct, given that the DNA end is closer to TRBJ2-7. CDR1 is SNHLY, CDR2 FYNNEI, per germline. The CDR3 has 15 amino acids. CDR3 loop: CASSPQDRGLHEQYF. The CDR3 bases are TGTGCCAGCAGTCCACAGGACAGGGGGCTGCACGAGCAGTACTTC.

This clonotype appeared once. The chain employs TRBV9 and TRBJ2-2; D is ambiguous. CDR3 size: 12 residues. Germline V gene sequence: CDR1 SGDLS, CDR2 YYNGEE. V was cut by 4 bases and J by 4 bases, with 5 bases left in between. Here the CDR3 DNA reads TGTGCCAGCAGCAGGCTCACCGGGGAGCTGTTTTTT. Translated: CASSRLTGELFF.

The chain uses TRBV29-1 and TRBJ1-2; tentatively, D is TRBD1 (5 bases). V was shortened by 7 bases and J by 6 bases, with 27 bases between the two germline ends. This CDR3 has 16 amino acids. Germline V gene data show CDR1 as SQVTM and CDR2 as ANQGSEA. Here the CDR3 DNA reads TGCAGCGGGTTTTCTGGCGGGGACCCTTTTGGGAATGGCTACACCTTC. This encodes CSGFSGGDPFGNGYTF.

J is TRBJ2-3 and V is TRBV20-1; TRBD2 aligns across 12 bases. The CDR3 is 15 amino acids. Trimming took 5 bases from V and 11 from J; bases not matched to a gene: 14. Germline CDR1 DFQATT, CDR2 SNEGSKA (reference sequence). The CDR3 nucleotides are TGCAGTGCTCAAGAACTAGCGGGAGGAGAGGCCGAGCAGTATTTT. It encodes CSAQELAGGEAEQYF.

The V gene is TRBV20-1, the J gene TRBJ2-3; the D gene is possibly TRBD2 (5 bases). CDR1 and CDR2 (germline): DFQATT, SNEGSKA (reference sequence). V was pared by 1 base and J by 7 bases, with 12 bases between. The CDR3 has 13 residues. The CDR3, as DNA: TGCAGTGCTAGAGCGGGGTCCGTCTATACGCAGTATTTT. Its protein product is CSARAGSVYTQYF.

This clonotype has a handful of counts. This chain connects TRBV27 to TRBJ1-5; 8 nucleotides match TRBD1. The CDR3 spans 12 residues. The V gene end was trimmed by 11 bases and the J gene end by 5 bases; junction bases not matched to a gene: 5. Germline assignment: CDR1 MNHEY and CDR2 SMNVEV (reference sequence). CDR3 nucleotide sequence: TGTGCCTCACGACAGGGGTATCAGCCCCAGCATTTT. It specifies CASRQGYQPQHF.